Following are 5 T cell receptor beta chains from one sample sequenced in a study of blood T cell repertoires in COVID-19. Only in-frame clones appear in the TCRdb table, and some are missing; sequencing was by immunoSEQ multiplex PCR. The table shows 70,000 to 90,000 clones, with roughly 86% occurring only once. Specimen: peripheral blood. Source of these receptors: a man of 80 years or more with active or convalescent COVID-19.

The gene calls are TRBV3-1 (or the pseudogene TRBV3-2) and TRBJ1-1; no firm D call. Germline lookup yields CDR1 LGHDT and CDR2 YNNKEL (reference sequence). V lost 2 bases and J 4 bases, leaving 8 bases between the germline ends. This CDR3 has 13 residues. The CDR3 DNA follows: TGTGCCAGCAGCCAAATCCCGGGCACTGAAGCTTTCTTT. The encoded protein is CASSQIPGTEAFF.

The chain combines TRBV20-1 with TRBJ1-2; perhaps TRBD1 as D (5 bases). CDR3 length: 14 residues. Germline assignment: CDR1 DFQATT and CDR2 SNEGSKA (reference sequence). Deletions cut 3 bases from V and 8 bases from J, with 19 bases between. CDR3 protein: CSASTVQGILGYTF. In DNA, the CDR3 is TGCAGTGCTAGTACCGTTCAGGGCATTTTAGGCTACACCTTC.

V is TRBV6-5 and J is TRBJ1-5; D gene uncertain. The germline gives CDR1 MNHEY, CDR2 SVGAGI. This CDR3 spans 12 amino acids. Trimming stripped 6 bases from V and 5 bases from J, with 8 bases between. In DNA, the CDR3 is TGTGCCAGCAGCGATAGAGATCAGCCCCAGCATTTT. This sequence encodes CASSDRDQPQHF.

This rearrangement joins TRBV27 to TRBJ1-2; D gene uncertain. Germline-derived CDR1 and CDR2 are MNHEY and SMNVEV (reference sequence). The V end was cut by 0 bases, the J end by 8 bases, with 13 bases between. This CDR3 spans 14 amino acids. The DNA for the CDR3 is TGTGCCAGCAGTTTATCGAGCTGGGGAGAAGGCTACACCTTC. The encoded protein is CASSLSSWGEGYTF.

The genes are TRBV11-2 and TRBJ2-2; D uncertain. The V end was cut by 0 bases, the J end by 2 bases, with 13 bases between. Germline lookup yields CDR1 SGHAT and CDR2 FQNNGV. The CDR3 has 17 residues. The CDR3, as DNA: TGTGCCAGCAGCTTAGAGGGTTACCTAGTCAACACCGGGGAGCTGTTTTTT. This encodes CASSLEGYLVNTGELFF.